These 26 T cell receptor beta chains share one sample of origin, sequenced in a study of blood T cells in healthy people across ages. Using a J-beta primer mix together with a sample-barcoded 5' primer, a second PCR was run for roughly 7 to 11 cycles. TCRdb analysed the 5' RACE reads with MiXCR anew, one entry per CDR3 protein. The repertoire holds about 1.7 million distinct CDR3 sequences, with roughly 28% as singletons. Material: blood. The receptors here all came from a woman in her twenties or thirties in good health.

For this clonotype: A junction boundary mismatches the germline segment, possibly from a read error. The V and J genes are TRBV28 and TRBJ2-6; weak D call: TRBD1 (5 bases). The CDR3 has 15 amino acids. Germline assignment: CDR1 MDHEN and CDR2 SYDVKM. The CDR3: CASSLARSGANVRTF. CDR3 coding DNA: TGTGCCAGCAGTTTGGCCAGATCTGGGGCCAACGTCCGGACTTTC.

The chain has TRBV12-3 or TRBV12-4 and TRBJ1-5; D gene ambiguous. V lost 3 bases, J lost 6 bases, and 15 bases lay in between. The CDR3 has 15 amino acids. CDR3 loop: CASSLAKGMSQPQHF. The CDR3 coding sequence is TGTGCCAGCAGTTTGGCGAAGGGAATGAGTCAGCCCCAGCATTTT.

Note on this clonotype: It may be a read error: a sequence one base away is much more abundant. The J gene is TRBJ2-1, the V gene TRBV6-6, with unresolved D. In germline, CDR1 is MNHNY, CDR2 SVGAGI (reference sequence). This CDR3 is 12 amino acids long. The V and J ends lost 3 bases and 6 bases respectively, with 6 bases between them. The CDR3 is CASSYGCNEQFF. CDR3 nucleotides: TGTGCCAGCAGTTATGGTTGCAATGAGCAGTTCTTC.

Regarding this clonotype: The CDR3 does not close with the conserved phenylalanine or tryptophan, likely indicating a read error. V is TRBV28 and J is TRBJ1-2; a weak D match, TRBD1 (5 bases). V gave up 11 bases and J gave up 8 bases, with 12 bases separating them. The CDR3 length is 10 residues. The V gene's germline CDR1 is MDHEN and CDR2 SYDVKM. For the CDR3, the DNA is TGTGCCGGCAAGGACACGGGCTACACCGTC. This translates into CAGKDTGYTV.

This clonotype occurred many times. J is TRBJ2-1 and V is TRBV9, with D possibly matching TRBD1 (5 bases). The CDR3 contains 14 residues. Deletions cut 0 bases from V and 5 bases from J, with 9 bases between. Germline CDR1 reads SGDLS; CDR2 reads YYNGEE. The CDR3 nucleotides are TGTGCCAGCAGCGTAGGCAGGGTTAACAATGAGCAGTTCTTC. Its protein product is CASSVGRVNNEQFF.

Worth noting for this clonotype: An end of the junction differs from the germline gene, which may be a read error. V usage is TRBV24-1 and J usage is TRBJ2-1; TRBD2 matches 7 bases. Germline assignment: CDR1 KGHDR and CDR2 SFDVKD. The length of the CDR3 is 17 residues. The DNA for the CDR3 is TGTGTCACCAGTGACGAAAAGCGGGGTCCGTCTCAGCGTGAGCAGTTCTTC. This gives the protein CVTSDEKRGPSQREQFF.

The chain combines TRBV7-9 with TRBJ2-5, with TRBD2 identical over 10 bases. The CDR3 is 16 amino acids. J gave up 5 bases and V 4 bases, and 10 bases lay outside the gene matches. CDR1 is SEHNR, CDR2 FQNEAQ, per germline (reference sequence). CDR3 nucleotide sequence: TGTGCCAGCAGCTCCCCTAGCGGGGGCCAGCGGGAGACCCAGTACTTC. Its translation: CASSSPSGGQRETQYF.

This clonotype has ten or more counts. CDR3 sequence (DNA): TGCGCCAGCAGCTTGACATGGGACATCACAGATACGCAGTATTTT. Translation gives CASSLTWDITDTQYF. The genes are TRBV5-1 and TRBJ2-3, with D perhaps matching TRBD1 (6 bases). This CDR3 has 15 residues. Germline CDR1 and CDR2: SGHRS and YFSETQ. V lost 1 base and J lost 2, with 11 bases in between. Filled out from reference TRBV5-1 and TRBJ2-3, the complete variable domain reads KAGVTQTPRYLIKTRGQQVTLSCSPISGHRSVSWYQQTPGQGLQFLFEYFSETQRNKGNFPGRFSGRQFSNSRSEMNVSTLELGDSALYLCASSLTWDITDTQYFGPGTRLTVL.

The chain links TRBV21-1 to TRBJ2-1; TRBD1, the D gene given by the table, was not confirmed from the DNA. TRBV21-1 is noted as a pseudogene. This CDR3 has 16 residues. CDR3 DNA: TGTGCCAGCAGCAAAGCCTACTACCTAGGGGTGAATGAGCAGTTCTTC. Amino acid sequence: CASSKAYYLGVNEQFF.

V gene TRBV2 combines with J gene TRBJ2-1; D is ambiguous. The J call may be mistaken, given a closer DNA end match to TRBJ2-7. The CDR3 has 12 amino acids. The germline V gene has CDR1 SNHLY and CDR2 FYNNEI. CDR3 DNA sequence: TGTGCCAGCAGTGTGTCCCTCAATGAGCAGTACTTC. Encoded protein: CASSVSLNEQYF.

The V and J genes are TRBV6-5 and TRBJ2-4; 9 bases fit TRBD2. The J call may not be correct, given that the DNA end is closer to TRBJ2-7. This CDR3 is 14 amino acids long. The germline CDR1 and CDR2 sequences are MNHEY and SVGAGI. The CDR3 protein is CASKVAGENYEQYF. DNA for the CDR3: TGTGCCAGCAAGGTAGCGGGAGAGAACTACGAGCAGTACTTC.

As to this clonotype: A much larger clonotype is one base distant, so this may be a read error. V gene TRBV12-3 or TRBV12-4 combines with J gene TRBJ2-1, with 8 nucleotides matching TRBD2. The V and J ends lost 8 bases and 4 bases, in that order; junction bases with no gene match: 7. The CDR3 has 14 residues. This CDR3 is CASGMAGGYNEQFF. In nucleotides, the CDR3 is TGTGCCAGCGGCATGGCGGGGGGTTACAATGAGCAGTTCTTC.

This chain's CDR3 is CASSQGVLAYEQYF. As DNA, the CDR3 is TGTGCCAGCAGCCAAGGCGTCCTAGCCTATGAGCAGTACTTC. The chain has TRBV3-1 and TRBJ2-4; D possibly corresponds to TRBD2 (5 bases). The CDR3 has 14 amino acids. Germline V lookup: CDR1 LGHDT, CDR2 YNNKEL (reference sequence). V was cut by 1 base and J by 13 bases, with 17 bases left in between. The full variable domain, in which reference TRBV3-1 and TRBJ2-4 provide the parts outside the CDR3, is DTAVSQTPKYLVTQMGNDKSIKCEQNLGHDTMYWYKQDSKKFLKIMFSYNNKELIINETVPNRFSPKSPDKAHLNLHINSLELGDSAVYFCASSQGVLAYEQYFGAGTRLSVL.

Many counts were recorded for this clonotype. V gene TRBV29-1 combines with J gene TRBJ2-5, with D unresolved. This CDR3 contains 11 residues. The V end lost 3 bases, the J end lost 5 bases, and 7 bases lay between the germline ends. Looked up from germline, CDR1 is SQVTM and CDR2 is ANQGSEA. This chain's CDR3 is CSVEQDETQYF. The CDR3 nucleotides read TGCAGCGTTGAGCAGGATGAGACCCAGTACTTC.

This clonotype has at least ten counts. V is TRBV29-1 and J is TRBJ2-7, with 7 nucleotides matching TRBD1. Germline trimming cut 4 bases from V and 6 bases from J; bases unmatched to any gene: 6. Germline-derived CDR1 and CDR2 are SQVTM and ANQGSEA. The CDR3 sequence is 12 residues long. For the CDR3, the DNA is TGCAGCGTTGTGACAGGGTGGGGCGAGCAGTACTTC. As protein: CSVVTGWGEQYF.

The rearrangement links TRBV12-3 or TRBV12-4 to TRBJ1-1; D uncertain. The CDR3 contains 12 residues. The V end was cut by 6 bases, the J end by 7 bases, with 12 bases between. CDR3 sequence reads: CASRLYRDEAFF. The DNA for the CDR3 is TGTGCCAGCAGACTCTATCGGGATGAAGCTTTCTTT.

Worth noting for this clonotype: The junction does not match germline at one end; this may be a read error. V gene TRBV5-1 combines with J gene TRBJ2-5, with 9 bases aligning to TRBD1. TRBJ2-7 matches the DNA end more closely, so the J call is doubtful. This CDR3 comprises 13 residues. Per germline, CDR1 SGHRS and CDR2 YFSETQ. The CDR3 reads CANSLGQGHEQYF. CDR3 nucleotide sequence: TGCGCCAACAGCTTGGGACAGGGCCACGAGCAGTACTTC.

The genes are TRBV20-1 and TRBJ2-3; TRBD1 or TRBD2 may be the D gene (5 bases each). The CDR3 runs to 13 residues. V lost 5 bases and J lost 1, with 10 bases in between. CDR1 is DFQATT, CDR2 SNEGSKA, per germline (reference sequence). CDR3 DNA: TGCAGTGCTTCGACGGGACGCACAGATACGCAGTATTTT. This translates into CSASTGRTDTQYF.

This clonotype was observed many times. A read error may be the cause here, since a much bigger clone is one base away. This chain uses TRBV29-1 with TRBJ2-7; D may correspond to TRBD1 or TRBD2 (5 bases each). This CDR3 comprises 13 residues. Germline assignment: CDR1 SQVTM and CDR2 ANQGSEA. The CDR3 loop is CSVGVFGSYGQYF. The CDR3 DNA reads as TGCAGCGTGGGGGTATTCGGCTCCTACGGGCAGTACTTC.

This clonotype showed up just a few times. The rearrangement links TRBV3-1 to TRBJ2-5; D unclear. There are 13 residues in the CDR3. Germline V gene sequence: CDR1 LGHDT, CDR2 YNNKEL (reference sequence). V lost 3 bases to trimming and J lost 7 bases, with 12 bases between them. The CDR3 here is CASSQDPPGTQYF. In DNA form, the CDR3 reads TGTGCCAGCAGCCAGGACCCGCCCGGGACCCAGTACTTC.

This clonotype came up a few times. This chain uses TRBV4-1 with TRBJ2-3; TRBD2 aligns across 7 bases. This CDR3 is 13 amino acids long. In germline, CDR1 is MGHRA, CDR2 YSYEKL. Germline trimming cut 3 bases from V and 9 bases from J; bases unmatched to any gene: 6. CDR3 nucleotide sequence: TGCGCCAGCAGCCAGGAGACTAGCTGGACGCAGTATTTT. Protein sequence: CASSQETSWTQYF.

This clonotype was counted a few times. This chain joins TRBV14 and TRBJ2-5; perhaps TRBD2 as D (5 bases). The last part of the DNA fits TRBJ2-7 better; the J call may be wrong. The CDR3 has 14 residues. From germline, CDR1 is SGHDN and CDR2 FVKESK. The CDR3 protein is CASSYGGHRGEQYF. CDR3 DNA: TGTGCCAGCAGCTACGGAGGTCACCGGGGCGAGCAGTACTTC.

V gene TRBV9 combines with J gene TRBJ2-1; TRBD2 matches 14 bases. Per the germline V gene, CDR1 is SGDLS and CDR2 is YYNGEE. V was clipped by 5 bases and J by 0 bases; unmatched bases: 4. CDR3 length: 17 amino acids. The CDR3: CASSGTSGSLSYNEQFF. CDR3 nucleotides: TGTGCCAGCAGTGGGACTAGCGGGAGTCTCTCCTACAATGAGCAGTTCTTC.

The chain employs TRBV2 and TRBJ1-4, with 9 bases aligning to TRBD1. In germline, CDR1 is SNHLY, CDR2 FYNNEI. The CDR3 extends over 12 amino acids. Unmatched junction bases numbered 2, after V lost 8 bases and J lost 7 bases. In nucleotides, the CDR3 is TGTGCCAGCGGGGACAGGGTTGAAAAACTGTTTTTT. Protein sequence: CASGDRVEKLFF.

Remarks on this clonotype: Mismatch with germline at one junction end may stem from a read error. The chain employs TRBV5-5 and TRBJ2-7; TRBD2 might be the D (7 bases). CDR3 length equals 13 residues. In germline, CDR1 is SGHKS, CDR2 YYEKEE (reference sequence). DNA of the CDR3: TGTACCAGCAGCTTGAAGGGGGGGAGGGATCAGTACTTC. It is translated as CTSSLKGGRDQYF.

This clonotype was counted only a few times. The V call is TRBV9, the J call TRBJ1-2, with D perhaps matching TRBD1 (6 bases). This CDR3 has 16 amino acids. Germline V gives CDR1 SGDLS, CDR2 YYNGEE. With 3 bases removed from V and 4 bases from J, the gap between germline ends came to 19 bases. CDR3 sequence reads: CASSEGDISALYGYTF. CDR3 nucleotides: TGTGCCAGCAGCGAGGGGGACATTTCTGCCCTCTATGGCTACACCTTC.